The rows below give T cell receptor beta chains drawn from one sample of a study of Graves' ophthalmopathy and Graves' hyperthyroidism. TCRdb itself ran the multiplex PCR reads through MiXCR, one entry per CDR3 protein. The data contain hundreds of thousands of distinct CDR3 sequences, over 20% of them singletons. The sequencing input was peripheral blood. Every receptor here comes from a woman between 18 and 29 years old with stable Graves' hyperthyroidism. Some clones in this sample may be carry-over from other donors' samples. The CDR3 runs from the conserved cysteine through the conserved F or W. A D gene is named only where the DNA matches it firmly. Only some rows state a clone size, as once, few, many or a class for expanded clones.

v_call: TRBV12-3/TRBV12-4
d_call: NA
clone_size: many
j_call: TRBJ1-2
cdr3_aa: CASSQGSANYGYTF
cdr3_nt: TGTGCCAGCAGTCAGGGGTCCGCCAACTATGGCTACACCTTC

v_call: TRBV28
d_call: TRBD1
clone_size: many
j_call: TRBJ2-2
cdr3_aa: CASSSSMTGGRNTGELFF
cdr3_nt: TGTGCCAGCAGTTCAAGTATGACAGGGGGTAGGAACACCGGGGAGCTGTTTTTT

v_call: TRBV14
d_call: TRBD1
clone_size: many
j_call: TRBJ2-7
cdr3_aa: CASSQGSRTGGYEQYF
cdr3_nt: TGTGCCAGCAGCCAAGGGAGCCGGACAGGGGGCTACGAGCAGTACTTC

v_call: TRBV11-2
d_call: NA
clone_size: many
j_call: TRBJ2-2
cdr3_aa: CASSFGTTTGELFF
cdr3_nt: TGTGCCAGCAGCTTCGGGACCACCACCGGGGAGCTGTTTTTT

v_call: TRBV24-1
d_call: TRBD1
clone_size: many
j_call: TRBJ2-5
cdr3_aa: CATSDSTGTGPAQYF
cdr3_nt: TGTGCCACCAGTGACTCAACCGGGACAGGCCCGGCCCAGTACTTC

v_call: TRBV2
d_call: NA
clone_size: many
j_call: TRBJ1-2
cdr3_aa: CASRTGTANYGYTF
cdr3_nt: TGTGCCAGCAGGACCGGGACGGCTAACTATGGCTACACCTTC

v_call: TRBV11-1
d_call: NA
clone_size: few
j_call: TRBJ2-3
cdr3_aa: CASSSSGGPFRDTQYF
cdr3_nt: TGTGCCAGCAGCTCCAGTGGGGGGCCCTTTCGCGATACGCAGTATTTT

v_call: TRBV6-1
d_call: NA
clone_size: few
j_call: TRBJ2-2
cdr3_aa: CASSEGFETGELFF
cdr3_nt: TGTGCCAGCAGTGAAGGCTTTGAGACCGGGGAGCTGTTTTTT

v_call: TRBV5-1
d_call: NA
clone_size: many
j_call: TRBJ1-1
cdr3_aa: CASSLGGDTEAFF
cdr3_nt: TGTGCCAGCAGTTTAGGGGGAGACACTGAAGCTTTCTTT

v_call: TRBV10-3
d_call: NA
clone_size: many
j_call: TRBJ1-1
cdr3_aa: CAISEPPLEAFF
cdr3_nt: TGTGCCATCAGTGAGCCGCCCCTTGAAGCTTTCTTT

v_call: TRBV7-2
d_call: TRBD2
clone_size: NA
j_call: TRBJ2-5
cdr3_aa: CASSCGLAGETQYF
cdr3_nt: TGTGCCAGCAGCTGCGGACTAGCGGGGGAGACCCAGTACTTC

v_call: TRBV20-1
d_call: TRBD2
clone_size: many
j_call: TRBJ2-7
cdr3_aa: CSARDALAGPLYEQYF
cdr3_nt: TGCAGTGCTAGAGATGCCCTAGCGGGACCACTCTACGAGCAGTACTTC

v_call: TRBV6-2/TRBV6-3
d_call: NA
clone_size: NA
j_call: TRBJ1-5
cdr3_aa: CASSDWGTQPQHF
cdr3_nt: TGTGCCAGCAGTGATTGGGGTACTCAGCCCCAGCATTTT

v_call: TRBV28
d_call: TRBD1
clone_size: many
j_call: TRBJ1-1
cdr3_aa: CASRDRDRAFF
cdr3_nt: TGTGCCAGCAGGGACCGGGACAGGGCTTTCTTT

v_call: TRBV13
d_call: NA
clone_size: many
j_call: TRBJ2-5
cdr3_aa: CASSPGTAGETQYF
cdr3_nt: TGTGCCAGCAGCCCCGGGACGGCGGGCGAGACCCAGTACTTC

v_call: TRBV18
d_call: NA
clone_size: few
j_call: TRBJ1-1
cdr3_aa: CANSPLPSDAEAFF
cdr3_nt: TGTGCCAACTCACCACTCCCCTCCGACGCTGAAGCTTTCTTT

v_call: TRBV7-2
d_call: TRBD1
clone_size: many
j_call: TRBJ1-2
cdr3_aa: CASSSPGQGHGYTF
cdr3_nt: TGTGCCAGCAGCTCACCGGGACAGGGGCATGGCTACACCTTC

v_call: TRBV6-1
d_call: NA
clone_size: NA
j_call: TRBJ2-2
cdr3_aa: CASRNDSGELFF
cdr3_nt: TGTGCCAGCAGAAATGACAGCGGGGAGCTGTTTTTT

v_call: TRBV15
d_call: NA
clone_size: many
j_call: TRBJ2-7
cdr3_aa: CATSRDPGRLTEPYEQYF
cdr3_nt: TGTGCCACCAGCAGAGATCCTGGTAGATTAACGGAACCCTACGAGCAGTACTTC

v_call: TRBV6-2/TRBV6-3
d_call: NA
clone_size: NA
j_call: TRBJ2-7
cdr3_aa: CASTGPPGLEQYF
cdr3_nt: TGTGCCAGCACCGGACCGCCTGGGTTGGAGCAGTACTTC

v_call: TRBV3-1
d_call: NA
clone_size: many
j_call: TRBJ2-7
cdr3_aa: CASSQAGGPDTYEQYF
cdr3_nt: TGTGCCAGCAGCCAAGCGGGGGGCCCCGATACCTACGAGCAGTACTTC

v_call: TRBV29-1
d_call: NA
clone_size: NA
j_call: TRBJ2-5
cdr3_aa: CSVEETPETQYF
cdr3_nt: TGCAGCGTTGAAGAGACCCCGGAGACCCAGTACTTC

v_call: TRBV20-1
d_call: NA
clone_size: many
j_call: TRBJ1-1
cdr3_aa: CSQPDSNTEAFF
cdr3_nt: TGCAGCCAACCCGATTCGAACACTGAAGCTTTCTTT

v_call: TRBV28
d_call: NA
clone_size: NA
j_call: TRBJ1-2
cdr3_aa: CASSFTLTGKYGYTF
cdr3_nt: TGTGCCAGCAGTTTTACCCTCACAGGGAAGTATGGCTACACCTTC

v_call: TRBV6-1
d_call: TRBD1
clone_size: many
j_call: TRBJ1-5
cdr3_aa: CASSEGTGGQPQHF
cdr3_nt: TGTGCCAGCAGTGAAGGGACAGGGGGGCAGCCCCAGCATTTT

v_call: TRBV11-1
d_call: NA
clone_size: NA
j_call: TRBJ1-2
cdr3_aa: CASSLVSQQGNYGYTF
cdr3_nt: TGTGCCAGCAGCTTAGTCTCCCAACAGGGAAACTATGGCTACACCTTC

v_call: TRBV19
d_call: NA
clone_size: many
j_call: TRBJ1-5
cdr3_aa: CASSILGRGGNQPQHF
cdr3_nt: TGTGCCAGTAGTATACTGGGGCGGGGGGGCAATCAGCCCCAGCATTTT

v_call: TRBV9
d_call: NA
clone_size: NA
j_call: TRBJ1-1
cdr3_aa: CASSVDGGDGYTESFF
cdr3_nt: TGTGCCAGCAGCGTCGATGGGGGGGACGGGTACACTGAATCTTTCTTT

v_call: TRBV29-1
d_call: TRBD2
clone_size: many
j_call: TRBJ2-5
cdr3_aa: CSVEGLAGETQYF
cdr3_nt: TGCAGCGTTGAGGGACTAGCAGGAGAGACCCAGTACTTC

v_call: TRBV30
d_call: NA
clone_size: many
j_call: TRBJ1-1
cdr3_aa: CAWSVETEAFF
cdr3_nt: TGTGCCTGGAGTGTCGAGACCGAAGCTTTCTTT

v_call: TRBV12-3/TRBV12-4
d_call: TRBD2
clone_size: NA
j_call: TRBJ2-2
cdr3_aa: CASSFASGTGELFF
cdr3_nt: TGTGCCAGCAGCTTTGCTAGCGGGACCGGGGAGCTGTTTTTT

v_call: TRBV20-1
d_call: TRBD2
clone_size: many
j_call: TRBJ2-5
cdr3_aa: CSARELAGTSGKMAETQYF
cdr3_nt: TGCAGTGCTAGAGAGCTGGCGGGGACTAGCGGAAAAATGGCGGAGACCCAGTACTTC